This section outlines one TCR beta chain sequence together with its context. The sample holds a few counts of this clonotype. No antigen is known for it. Base-call qualities are not available, and no considerably larger clone is one nucleotide away. From a lookup of the germline V gene, CDR1 and CDR2 are SGHDN and FVKESK. V and J are truncated by 0 bases and 8 bases respectively, leaving an intervening sequence of 13 bases. The CDR3, cysteine through phenylalanine, is 14 amino acids long. Just CDR3 DNA is preserved here, 42 bases in frame from base 1. TCRbeta repertoires were quantified from mRNA rather than genomic DNA, which captures expressed receptors. Leukocytes from the buffy coat were collected into Trizol, and RNA was extracted using the Direct-zol RNA MiniPrep Plus kit with no cell sorting. EDTA blood tubes were spun right away at 4 degrees C to separate plasma, buffy coat and red blood cells.

This sample was taken from a study of robustness of blood B and T cell sequencing (dated by TCRdb to the late 2010s). With regard to the full study: The goal of the study was to find out how much peripheral blood is required to reliably describe the TCRbeta and IgG repertoires of an individual. In each of the 10 or so independently drawn blood samples, TCRbeta and IgG repertoires were quantified. As technical replicates, two replicate TCRbeta cDNA libraries were prepared from one shared RNA pool derived from a single 10 ml draw. Beyond this particular receptor, the publication reports: Combining 3 or 4 tubes (roughly 29-45 ml blood) brought coverage of the top 10,000 TCRbeta clonotypes close to saturation. Because EDTA tubes had to be fractionated immediately, the use of EDTA tubes in multi-site collections was limited. The 1,000 most abundant TCRbeta clonotypes from the pooled draws were found in every single 10 ml sample. Across technical replicate libraries, around 95% of the top 10,000 TCRbeta clonotypes in one library were also found in the other. Evidence of cross-contamination, likely caused by batch processing, was seen in one pair of TCRbeta libraries, and the UMI-sequence pairs shared between the two libraries were removed. TCRbeta rarefaction curves did not fully plateau, suggesting under-sequencing or many low-abundance clonotypes. Pooling tubes did not make the overlap of rare TCRbeta clonotypes any better, which implies that much larger blood volumes would be needed to capture those rare clonotypes.

The library came from PCR. Sequenced using an Illumina MiSeq. cDNA was made using SMARTScribe reverse transcriptase and a 5' template-switch oligo that added a universal priming site. The template-switch oligo carried a 12-nucleotide random unique molecular identifier (UMI) that tagged each cDNA molecule. During reverse transcription, chain-specific reverse primers targeted TCRbeta transcripts. Residual template-switch adapters were removed by uracil DNA glycosylase treatment, and cDNA was purified using a Qiagen MinElute kit. The first PCR used KAPA HiFi HotStart ReadyMix for roughly 25 cycles, split across four 50 ul reactions with step-out primers. First-round PCR products were gel-purified before further amplification. Illumina Nextera adapters were added in a second approximately 8-cycle PCR, after which libraries were purified and pooled. For each TCRbeta molecule, the UMI barcode was captured by a 50-nucleotide 5' read. Per the source publication's procedure: Using the MIGEC toolkit, reads were grouped by UMI into consensus reads. Forward and reverse consensus reads were merged with PEAR to produce final reads. Identical UMI-sequence pairs shared across libraries were treated as cross-sample contamination and removed by a custom decontamination script. MIGMAP, a wrapper around IgBLAST, was used for V(D)J assignment and CDR3 extraction. TCR clonotypes were defined by identical V gene, J gene and CDR3 amino acid sequence; CDR1 and CDR2 were not sequenced. Using fastp at Q25 and MiXCR, TCRdb reprocessed the public reads and kept productive beta chains. A single entry per CDR3 protein holds the most common genes and DNA from its merged rows. TCRdb's processing, not the authors' own work, is the source of the V and J calls. The sample yields 3,600 or so distinct CDR3 sequences; approximately 60% were counted once. 25% to 30% of the sample rests with the top ten.

This TCR was recovered from a human donor in good health. The rearrangement joined TRBV14 to TRBJ1-2, with TRBD1 perhaps the D gene, on 6 matching bases. Sequenced sample: peripheral blood. The CDR3 has the sequence CASSQDLAGEGYTF. Read as DNA, the sequence is TGTGCCAGCAGCCAAGATCTGGCAGGGGAGGGCTACACCTTC. The full variable domain, completed from the reference TRBV14 and TRBJ1-2 proteins outside the CDR3, reads EAGVTQFPSHSVIEKGQTVTLRCDPISGHDNLYWYRRVMGKEIKFLLHFVKESKQDESGMPNNRFLAERTGGTYSTLKVQPAELEDSGVYFCASSQDLAGEGYTFGSGTRLTVV.